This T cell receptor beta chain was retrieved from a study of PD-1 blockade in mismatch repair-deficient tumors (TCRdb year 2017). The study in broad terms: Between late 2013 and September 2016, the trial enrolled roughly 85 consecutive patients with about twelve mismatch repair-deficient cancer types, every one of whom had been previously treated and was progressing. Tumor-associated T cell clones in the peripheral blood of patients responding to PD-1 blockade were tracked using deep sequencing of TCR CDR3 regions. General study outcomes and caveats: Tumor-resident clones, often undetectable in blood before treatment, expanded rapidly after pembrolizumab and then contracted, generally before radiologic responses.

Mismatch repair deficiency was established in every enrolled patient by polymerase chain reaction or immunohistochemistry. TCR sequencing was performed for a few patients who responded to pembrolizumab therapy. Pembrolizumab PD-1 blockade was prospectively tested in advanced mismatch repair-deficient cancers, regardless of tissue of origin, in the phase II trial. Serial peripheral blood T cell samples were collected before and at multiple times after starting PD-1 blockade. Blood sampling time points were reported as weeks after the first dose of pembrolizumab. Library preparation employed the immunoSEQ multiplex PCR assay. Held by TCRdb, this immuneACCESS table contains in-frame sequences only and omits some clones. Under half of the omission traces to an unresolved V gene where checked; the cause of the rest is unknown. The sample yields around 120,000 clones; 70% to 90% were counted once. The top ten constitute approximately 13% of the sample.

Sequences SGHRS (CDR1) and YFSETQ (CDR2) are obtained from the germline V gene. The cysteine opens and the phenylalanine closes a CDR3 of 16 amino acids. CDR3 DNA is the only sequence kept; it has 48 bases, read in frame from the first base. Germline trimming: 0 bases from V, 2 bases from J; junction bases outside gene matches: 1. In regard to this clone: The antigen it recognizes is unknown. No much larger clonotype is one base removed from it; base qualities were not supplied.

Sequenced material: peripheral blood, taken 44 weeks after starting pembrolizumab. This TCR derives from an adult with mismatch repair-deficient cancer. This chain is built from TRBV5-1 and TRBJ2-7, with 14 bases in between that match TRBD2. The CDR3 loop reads CASSLAGLAGAYEQYF. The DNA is TGCGCCAGCAGCTTGGCGGGACTAGCGGGGGCCTACGAGCAGTACTTC.